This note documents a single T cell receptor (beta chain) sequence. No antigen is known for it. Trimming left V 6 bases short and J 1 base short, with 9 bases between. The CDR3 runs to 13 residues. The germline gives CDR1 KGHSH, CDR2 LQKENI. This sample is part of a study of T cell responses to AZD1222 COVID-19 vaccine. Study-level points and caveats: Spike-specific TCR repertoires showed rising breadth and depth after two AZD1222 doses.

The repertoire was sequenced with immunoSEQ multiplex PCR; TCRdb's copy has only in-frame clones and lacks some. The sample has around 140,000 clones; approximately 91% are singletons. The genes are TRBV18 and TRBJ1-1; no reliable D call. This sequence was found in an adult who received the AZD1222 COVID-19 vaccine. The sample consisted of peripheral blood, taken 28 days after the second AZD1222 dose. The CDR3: CASSPDQNTEAFF. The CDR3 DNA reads TGTGCCAGCTCCCCCGACCAGAACACTGAAGCTTTCTTT. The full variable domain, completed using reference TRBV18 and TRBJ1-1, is NAGVMQNPRHLVRRRGQEARLRCSPMKGHSHVYWYRQLPEEGLKFMVYLQKENIIDESGMPKERFSAEFPKEGPSILRIQQVVRGDSAAYFCASSPDQNTEAFFGQGTRLTVV.